This TCR beta chain was sequenced during a study of identifying expanded T cells in peripheral blood. General study points: Across healthy donors, higher total template counts meant significantly greater approximately two-week count variance. Technical replicates showed about 1.2 changed clones; roughly two weeks approximately 15; four weeks 19.

Healthy donors had no documented immune events, such as infections, while sampled. In this sample, this clone turned up once. Its target is unknown. CDR3 length: 20 residues. Germline CDR1 reads SGHTS; CDR2 reads YDEGEE. V lost 1 base to trimming and J lost 9 bases, with 33 bases between them. Sequenced by immunoSEQ multiplex PCR; TCRdb stores in-frame clones only, minus some. The data contain 95,000 to 100,000 clones, roughly 87% of them singletons. This chain uses TRBV5-8 with TRBJ2-3; possibly TRBD1 or TRBD2 for D (5 bases each). The source of this sequence is a person aged 18 to 70 in good health. The sample taken for sequencing was blood. CDR3 sequence (DNA): TGTGCCAGCAGCTTGCGACGGGTAACCTGGGACCGTATAGCACAGATAACGCAGTATTTT. Amino acids: CASSLRRVTWDRIAQITQYF.